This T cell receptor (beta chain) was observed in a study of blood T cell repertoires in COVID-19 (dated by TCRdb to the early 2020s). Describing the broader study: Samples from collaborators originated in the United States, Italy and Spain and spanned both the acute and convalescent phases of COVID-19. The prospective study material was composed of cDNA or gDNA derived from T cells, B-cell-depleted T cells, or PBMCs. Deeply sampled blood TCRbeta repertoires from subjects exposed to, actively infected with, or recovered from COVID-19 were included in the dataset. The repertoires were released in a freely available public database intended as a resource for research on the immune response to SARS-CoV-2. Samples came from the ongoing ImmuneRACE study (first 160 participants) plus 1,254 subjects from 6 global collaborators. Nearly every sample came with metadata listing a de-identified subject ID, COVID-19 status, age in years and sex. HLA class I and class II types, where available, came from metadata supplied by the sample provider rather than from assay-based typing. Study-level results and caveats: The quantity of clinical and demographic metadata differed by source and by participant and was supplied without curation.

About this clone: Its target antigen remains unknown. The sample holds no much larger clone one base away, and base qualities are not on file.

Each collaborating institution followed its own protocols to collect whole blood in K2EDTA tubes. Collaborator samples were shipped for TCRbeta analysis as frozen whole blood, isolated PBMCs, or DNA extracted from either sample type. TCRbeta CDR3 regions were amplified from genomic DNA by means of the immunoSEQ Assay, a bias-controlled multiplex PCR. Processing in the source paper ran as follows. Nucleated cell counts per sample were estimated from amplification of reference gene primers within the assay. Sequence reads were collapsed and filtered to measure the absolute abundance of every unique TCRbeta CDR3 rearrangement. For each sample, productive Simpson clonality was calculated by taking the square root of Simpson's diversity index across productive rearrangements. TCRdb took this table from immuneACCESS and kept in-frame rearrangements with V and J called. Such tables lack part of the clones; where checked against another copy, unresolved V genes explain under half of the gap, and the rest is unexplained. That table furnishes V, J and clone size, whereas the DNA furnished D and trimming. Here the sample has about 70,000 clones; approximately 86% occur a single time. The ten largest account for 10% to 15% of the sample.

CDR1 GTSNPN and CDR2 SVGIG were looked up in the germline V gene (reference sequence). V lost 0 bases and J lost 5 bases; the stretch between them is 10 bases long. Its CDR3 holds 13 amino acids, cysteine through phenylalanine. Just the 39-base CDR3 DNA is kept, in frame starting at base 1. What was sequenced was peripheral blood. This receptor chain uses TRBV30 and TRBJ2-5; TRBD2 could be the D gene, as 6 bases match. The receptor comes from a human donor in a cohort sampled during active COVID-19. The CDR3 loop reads CAWSVSGRETQYF. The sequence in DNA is TGTGCCTGGAGTGTCTCGGGGAGGGAGACCCAGTACTTC.